Included here is one T cell receptor (beta chain) sequence, with context. This clone's antigen is unknown. No clone much larger than this one lies a single base away; base qualities are absent. These data come from a study of blood T cell repertoires in COVID-19 (dated by TCRdb to the early 2020s). As for the study more broadly: The collaborator samples originated in the United States, Italy and Spain and spanned the acute and convalescent phases of COVID-19. The repertoires were made available in a free public database intended to serve as a resource for research on the immune response to SARS-CoV-2. Where available, HLA class I and class II types were obtained from metadata supplied by the sample provider rather than from assay-based typing. The dataset comprised deeply sampled blood TCRbeta repertoires from subjects exposed to, actively infected with, or recovered from COVID-19. Sample metadata almost always included a de-identified subject ID, COVID-19 status, age in years and sex. Samples came from the ongoing ImmuneRACE study (first 160 participants) plus 1,254 subjects from 6 global collaborators. The prospective study material was composed of cDNA or gDNA derived from T cells, B-cell-depleted T cells, or PBMCs. The investigation overall reported the following: The quantity of clinical and demographic metadata differed by source and by participant and was supplied without curation.

The immunoSEQ Assay, a bias-controlled multiplex PCR, was used to amplify TCRbeta CDR3 regions from genomic DNA. The authors' pipeline ran thus. Within the assay, amplification of reference gene primers was used to estimate how many nucleated cells each sample contained. To quantify the absolute abundance of each unique TCRbeta CDR3 rearrangement, sequence reads were collapsed and filtered. For each sample, productive Simpson clonality was calculated as the square root of Simpson's diversity index across productive rearrangements. This immuneACCESS table, as held by TCRdb, lists in-frame sequences with V and J called but not all clones. Of the missing ones, under half trace to an unresolved V gene in checked studies; the others have no known cause. The DNA gave D and trimming, while V, J and clone size come from that table. The sample records around 100,000 clones, roughly 89% of which are singletons. The ten largest clonotypes hold 15% of the sample.

V loses 0 bases at its end and J loses 7 bases; junction bases beyond the gene matches: 7. The CDR3, from cysteine to phenylalanine, totals 15 residues. Only the CDR3 DNA is retained, 45 bases long and in frame from the first base. CDR1 and CDR2 are read off the germline V gene (reference sequence) as SGHKS and YYEKEE. Whole blood was collected in K2EDTA tubes by collaborating institutions according to the institutions' own protocols. For TCRbeta analysis, collaborators shipped samples in one of three forms: frozen whole blood, isolated PBMCs, or DNA extracted from either of those sample types. Sequences were obtained from peripheral blood. The clonotype was recovered from a human donor in a cohort sampled during active COVID-19. The sequence joins TRBV5-5 to TRBJ1-2; 9 central nucleotides agree with TRBD1. The CDR3 amino acid sequence is: CASSLARDRAPGYTF. The nucleotide sequence is given as TGTGCCAGCAGCTTGGCCCGGGACAGGGCCCCTGGCTACACCTTC.